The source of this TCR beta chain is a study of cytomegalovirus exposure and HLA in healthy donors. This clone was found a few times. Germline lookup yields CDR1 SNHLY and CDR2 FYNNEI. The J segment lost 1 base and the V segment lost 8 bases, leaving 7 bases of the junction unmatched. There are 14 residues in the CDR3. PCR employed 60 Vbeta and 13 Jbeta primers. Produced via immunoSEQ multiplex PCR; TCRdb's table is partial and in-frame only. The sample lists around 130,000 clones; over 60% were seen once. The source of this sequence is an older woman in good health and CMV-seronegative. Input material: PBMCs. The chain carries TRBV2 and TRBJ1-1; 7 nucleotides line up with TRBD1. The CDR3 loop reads CASPDRAGNTEAFF. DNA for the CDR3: TGTGCCAGCCCCGACAGGGCGGGGAACACTGAAGCTTTCTTT.